Included here is one TCR beta chain sequence, with context. This entry is derived from a study of blood T cell repertoires in COVID-19. In the authors' workflow: From reference gene primer amplification, estimates of nucleated cell counts were derived. Data came from immunoSEQ multiplex PCR; TCRdb stores just in-frame clones and leaves some out. V and J calls plus clone size are reproduced from that table; the DNA served to infer D and trimming. The sample consists of some 83,000 clones, approximately 89% of them appearing once. This TCR was sampled from a man aged 45-60 years with acute or convalescent COVID-19. Sequencing used peripheral blood.

CDR3 DNA: TGCGCCAGCACGGCGGGCCTCAATCGCCCCTACGAGCAGTACTTC. It yields the protein CASTAGLNRPYEQYF. The rearrangement joins TRBV5-1 to TRBJ2-7; perhaps TRBD2 as D (5 bases). With 6 bases removed from V and 2 bases from J, the gap between germline ends came to 18 bases. The CDR3 totals 15 residues. CDR1 and CDR2 from the germline V gene are SGHRS and YFSETQ.